These 2 T cell receptor beta chains were all obtained from the same sample, sequenced in a study of regulatory T cells in long-lasting Graves disease. Arm-PCR with iRepertoire HTBI primers amplified the CDR3 regions for these TCR beta libraries. TCRdb fed the multiplex PCR reads into MiXCR, producing one record per CDR3 protein. The sample has under 500,000 distinct CDR3 sequences; about a sixth are singletons. This sample's time point: newly diagnosed GD, antithyroid drugs for less than 3 months. PBMCs were the source of the RNA used for TCR sequencing. The same data also went into a second study, on T cells in Graves' hyperthyroidism and ophthalmopathy.

This material consisted of peripheral blood mononuclear cells (PBMCs), taken at new diagnosis, from a patient treated with antithyroid drugs. The receptor source for this set is a woman aged 25-40 years with Graves disease.

This clonotype was counted only a few times. A clone one base away is much larger, so this may be a read error. As DNA, the CDR3 is TGTGCCAGCAGTCCAGCAGATGAGACCCAGTACTTC. This encodes CASSPADETQYF. V and J are TRBV27 and TRBJ2-5; D gene unclear. This CDR3 contains 12 residues. V shed 5 bases and J shed 5 bases, with 9 bases lying between them. The germline gives CDR1 MNHEY, CDR2 SMNVEV (reference sequence).

The sample holds a few counts of this clonotype. The chain is built from TRBV7-9 and TRBJ2-7; TRBD2 might be the D (5 bases). Germline V gene lookup returns CDR1 SEHNR and CDR2 FQNEAQ (reference sequence). The V gene lost 5 bases and the J gene lost 0 bases, with 20 bases spanning the gap. The CDR3 length is 17 residues. The CDR3 here is CASSPNGWSGPSYEQYF. As DNA, the CDR3 is TGTGCCAGCAGCCCCAACGGGTGGAGCGGTCCCTCCTACGAGCAGTACTTC.